The T cell receptor beta chain under discussion was sequenced for a study of CD8 T cells in Susac syndrome. Germline values: CDR1 SGDLS, CDR2 YYNGEE. With V trimmed by 0 bases and J by 3 bases, 5 bases remained unmatched. The CDR3 consists of 15 residues. Points from the study as a whole: As the study acknowledged, the number of individuals in its TCR sequencing and HLA analysis was relatively small.

Reverse transcription of about 0.45 to 1 ug RNA was carried out with random hexamers. The TCR beta CDR3 was amplified by immunoSEQ multiplex PCR across 54 Vbeta, 13 Jbeta. TCRdb reanalysed the immunoSEQ multiplex PCR reads using MiXCR and keeps one entry per CDR3 protein. The profile covers approximately 150,000 distinct CDR3 sequences, with 80% to 95% appearing a single time and more than 0.11% taken by the ten largest. High-throughput TCR beta sequencing covered peripheral CD8+ and CD4+ T cells. Both CD4+ and CD8+ T cells were negatively isolated, and TEMRA cells underwent FACS enrichment. With respect to this clonotype: Its specificity is not known.

The J gene is TRBJ2-7, the V gene TRBV9; 8 bases fit TRBD1. This receptor was taken from a human donor in good health. Sequencing was done on a sample of CD4+ T cells from PBMCs. CDR3 nucleotides: TGTGCCAGCAGCGTAGCGGGGACAGGAGACTACGAGCAGTACTTC. Encoded protein: CASSVAGTGDYEQYF. The full variable domain, rest sourced from reference TRBV9 and TRBJ2-7, is DSGVTQTPKHLITATGQRVTLRCSPRSGDLSVYWYQQSLDQGLQFLIQYYNGEERAKGNILERFSAQQFPDLHSELNLSSLELGDSALYFCASSVAGTGDYEQYFGPGTRLTVT.